The rows below give T cell receptor beta chains drawn from one sample of a study of CD8 T cells in ankylosing spondylitis. TCRdb used MiXCR to reprocess the 5' RACE reads, holding one entry per CDR3 protein. Seen here are about 69,000 distinct CDR3 sequences, approximately 5% observed once, and the top ten hold 2.2%. Sequences were obtained from blood, either unsorted or a sorted T cell fraction (not recorded which). The origin of the receptors is a male donor with ankylosing spondylitis or in good health (not recorded which). CDR3s leave out the opening cysteine and the closing phenylalanine or tryptophan. A D gene is named only where the DNA matches it firmly.

. TRBV18 ASSPLTGPQETQY
. TRBV27 ASSLGGGAYEQY
. TRBV12-3/TRBV12-4 ASSRTGANNSPLH
TRBD2 TRBV28 ASRPSGANTDTQY
. TRBV19 ASSIGGFDEQF
. TRBV20-1 SAPLLVNTEAF
TRBD1 TRBV28 ASSLGQGVQPQH
TRBD1 TRBV5-1 ASSSGTGFYEQY
. TRBV4-2 ASSQGPTGSYYGYT
TRBD1 TRBV3-1 ASSLGQVNTEAF
. TRBV10-3 AISDDGYKNIQY
. TRBV7-2 ASSLEGGPYSNQPQH
. TRBV28 ASRTFESYEQY
TRBD1 TRBV12-3/TRBV12-4 ASSQDREPSNTEAF
TRBD1 TRBV10-3 AISEGQGAKNIQY
TRBD1 TRBV6-5 ASSSRDRGNSPLH
TRBD1 TRBV3-1 ACSPHRQGTENEKLF
. TRBV29-1 SDQWTSLSNQPQH
. TRBV7-2 ASSLGSGQAHNEQF
. TRBV27 ASSLTGTGNQPQH
TRBD2 TRBV20-1 SARGLAGGEEDTQY
TRBD2 TRBV12-3/TRBV12-4 ASSLDASGATDTQY
TRBD1 TRBV7-9 ASSSRQGSES
TRBD1 TRBV10-3 AMLTGGSDTGELF
. TRBV7-3 ASSLGGSWDSGELF
. TRBV7-3 ASSAQGNQPQH
. TRBV7-2 ASSPRFAAGELF
. TRBV7-9 ASSPDGARQPQH
. TRBV4-3 ASSQDHPTPGLGNTQY
. TRBV28 ASSFGLSNQPQH
TRBD1 TRBV4-3 ASSPGRGSHYRGNTDTQY
TRBD2 TRBV7-8 ASSRLAGNNEQF
TRBD1 TRBV5-1 ASSLQGAGNQPQH
TRBD2 TRBV11-2 ASSIPSGGMKDEQF
TRBD1 TRBV3-1 TSSLGGTGKTVGYGYT
. TRBV11-2 ASSLGLGLLIHEQY
. TRBV7-9 ASRGGGSAYNEQF
. TRBV5-4 ASSLVKNTGELF
TRBD1 TRBV12-3/TRBV12-4 ASRTGEDEKLF
. TRBV20-1 SARNSGTVTGELF
TRBD1 TRBV6-6 ASRIDRALGGSPLH
. TRBV5-1 ASSLTGWNTEAF
. TRBV20-1 SARDRGNEYEQY